This T cell receptor beta chain derives from a study of blood T cell repertoires in COVID-19. This CDR3 spans 15 amino acids. CDR1 is SGHRS and CDR2 is YFSETQ in the germline V gene. Concerning this clone: The junction departs from the called germline gene at one end, perhaps through a read error.

In the authors' workflow: For nucleated cells, counts were estimated from reference gene primer amplification. Data came from immunoSEQ multiplex PCR; TCRdb stores just in-frame clones and leaves some out. That table supplies the V and J calls and clone size; D and trimming were determined from the DNA. The sample carries about 260,000 clones, roughly four fifths recorded once. This receptor was taken from a man aged 30-40 years with acute COVID-19. The sample consisted of PBMCs or T cells enriched from blood (not recorded which). This sequence joins TRBV5-1 and TRBJ1-2, with D possibly being TRBD1 (5 bases). The CDR3 spells CASSLVVGQGDGYTF. The CDR3, as DNA: TGTGCCAGCAGCTTGGTAGTGGGGCAGGGTGATGGCTACACCTTC.